Sequencing of this T cell receptor beta chain was carried out in a study of blood T cell repertoires in COVID-19. As originally analysed: Reference gene primer amplification gave estimated nucleated cell counts. Libraries were prepared by immunoSEQ multiplex PCR; TCRdb keeps only in-frame clonotypes and omits some of them. Clone size and the V and J calls come from that table; the DNA yielded D and trimming. The repertoire has some 140,000 clones, 75% to 85% of them found once; the top ten carry around 5%. The Seattle site enrolled patients during active infection and followed them longitudinally. This CDR3 comprises 15 residues. V shed 0 bases, J shed 5 bases, and the junction held 5 bases outside the gene matches. Germline V gives CDR1 SGHRS, CDR2 YFSETQ.

The V call is TRBV5-1, the J call TRBJ1-5; 7 bases align to TRBD1. The receptor was derived from a woman in her 70s with COVID-19, enrolled during active disease. Input material: peripheral blood. This chain's CDR3 is CASSLAGDRDQPQHF. The CDR3 DNA reads TGCGCCAGCAGCTTGGCCGGAGACAGGGATCAGCCCCAGCATTTT.